The 29 T cell receptor beta chains below were found in one sample sequenced in a study of cytomegalovirus exposure and HLA in healthy donors. TCRdb's copy holds only in-frame clones and misses some; the assay was immunoSEQ multiplex PCR. The repertoire has 250,000 to 400,000 clones, about 85% of them found once; the top ten carry roughly 1.2%. The specimen sequenced was PBMCs. These receptors were collected from a woman aged 25 to 45 in good health and CMV-seropositive.

The chain joins TRBV19 to TRBJ1-1; 8 bases are a match to TRBD1. Per the germline V gene, CDR1 is LNHDA and CDR2 is SQIVND (reference sequence). V dropped 6 bases and J dropped 6; count of bases not matched to a gene: 9. CDR3 length: 14 residues. The chain's CDR3 is CASRLQGANAEAFF. CDR3 DNA: TGTGCCAGTAGGCTTCAGGGGGCTAACGCTGAAGCTTTCTTT.

This clone was counted once. The gene calls are TRBV29-1 and TRBJ2-7; 7 bases are shared with TRBD1. Germline values: CDR1 SQVTM, CDR2 ANQGSEA. This CDR3 is built from 13 residues. With 0 bases clipped from V and 5 bases from J, the junction kept 4 bases outside the gene matches. As DNA, the CDR3 is TGCAGCGTTGAAGAGACAGGGAAGCACGAGCAGTACTTC. Amino acid sequence: CSVEETGKHEQYF.

The sample holds a few counts of this clone. The chain links TRBV6-5 to TRBJ2-7; 10 nucleotides match TRBD2. In germline, CDR1 is MNHEY, CDR2 SVGAGI. V was clipped by 5 bases and J by 3 bases; unmatched bases: 7. CDR3 size: 15 residues. In nucleotides, the CDR3 is TGTGCCAGCAGTAGTTGGACTAGCGGACTCTACGAGCAGTACTTC. Translating gives CASSSWTSGLYEQYF.

J is TRBJ1-1 and V is TRBV10-1; no clear D. Germline CDR1 and CDR2: WNHNN and SYGVQD (reference sequence). The CDR3 loop spans 14 amino acids. V was cut by 2 bases and J by 5 bases, with 12 bases left in between. CDR3 sequence (DNA): TGCGCCAGCAGTGAGGTGCTGGGGTTGACTGAAGCTTTCTTT. Protein product: CASSEVLGLTEAFF.

In DNA form, the CDR3 reads TGTGCCACCAGCAGGACTCGGGTGGATACGCAGTATTTT. Amino acid sequence: CATSRTRVDTQYF. The chain couples TRBV15 to TRBJ2-3; no clear D. Between the trimmed V and J ends, which lost 3 bases and 6 bases, there was a span of 10 bases. CDR1 is LNHNV and CDR2 is YYDKDF in the germline V gene (reference sequence). There are 13 residues in the CDR3.

The chain combines TRBV6-5 with TRBJ2-7; D perhaps matches TRBD1 (6 bases). CDR1 is MNHEY, CDR2 SVGAGI, per germline. CDR3 length: 14 amino acids. Between the trimmed V and J ends, which lost 6 bases and 2 bases, there was a span of 14 bases. The CDR3 spells CASRRPGQTYEQYF. CDR3 nucleotide sequence: TGTGCCAGCAGACGTCCGGGACAAACCTACGAGCAGTACTTC.

The CDR3: CASSPQSGELFF. CDR3 DNA sequence: TGTGCCAGCAGCCCACAGTCCGGGGAGCTGTTTTTT. The V gene is TRBV7-9, the J gene TRBJ2-2; D call uncertain. The CDR3 length is 12 residues. V was shortened by 5 bases and J by 6 bases, with 7 bases between the two germline ends. Germline V gene data show CDR1 as SEHNR and CDR2 as FQNEAQ (reference sequence).

About this clone: This sample includes further DNA sequences coding for the same CDR3. This chain links TRBV9 with TRBJ2-1, with unresolved D. CDR3 length equals 10 residues. Germline V CDR1 and CDR2: SGDLS, YYNGEE. V was shortened by 7 bases and J by 9 bases, with 8 bases between the two germline ends. CDR3: CASSGTEQFF. CDR3 coding DNA: TGTGCCAGCTCCGGCACTGAGCAGTTCTTC.

J is TRBJ2-7 and V is TRBV30; 7 nucleotides match TRBD2. CDR1 and CDR2 from the germline V gene are GTSNPN and SVGIG (reference sequence). The V segment lost 4 bases and the J segment 3 bases; nucleotides outside the gene matches: 9. The CDR3 covers 14 residues. The CDR3 DNA reads TGTGCCTGGATTGTAGGTAGGGACTACTACGAGCAGTACTTC. Translation gives CAWIVGRDYYEQYF.

The chain joins TRBV29-1 to TRBJ1-2; TRBD1 matches at 7 bases. V lost 3 bases and J lost 5; bases outside the gene matches: 18. The germline V gene encodes CDR1 SQVTM and CDR2 ANQGSEA. The CDR3 extends over 17 amino acids. The CDR3 DNA sequence: TGCAGCGTTGACATCGGGAACAGGGGATCATCCTTTTATGGCTACACCTTC. Its protein product is CSVDIGNRGSSFYGYTF.

V and J are TRBV5-6 and TRBJ2-7; D uncertain. This CDR3 comprises 13 residues. Germline loops: CDR1 SGHDT, CDR2 YYEEEE. V lost 2 bases and J lost 3, with 9 bases in between. The CDR3 sequence is CASSFGRLYEQYF. CDR3 DNA: TGTGCCAGCAGCTTCGGCAGACTCTACGAGCAGTACTTC.

The chain has TRBV28 and TRBJ2-1, with 14 nucleotides matching TRBD2. Per germline, CDR1 MDHEN and CDR2 SYDVKM. The V segment lost 3 bases and the J segment 8 bases; nucleotides outside the gene matches: 9. This CDR3 is 17 amino acids long. CDR3 DNA: TGTGCCAGCAGTTTGATGGGACTAGCGGGAGTTCGGGATGAGCAGTTCTTC. It translates to CASSLMGLAGVRDEQFF.

The chain recombines TRBV10-3 with TRBJ1-6; 8 positions agree with TRBD1. J was trimmed by 7 bases and V by 6 bases; bases with no gene match: 5. Germline CDR1 is ENHRY and CDR2 is SYGVKD. CDR3 length equals 14 residues. For the CDR3, the DNA is TGTGCCATCAGCGATGGACAGGGCAATTCACCCCTCCACTTT. Amino acids: CAISDGQGNSPLHF.

This clone was observed a single time. The chain uses TRBV28 and TRBJ2-2; D possibly corresponds to TRBD1 (6 bases). Trimming cost V 3 bases and J 1 base, with 12 bases left between them. The CDR3 is 16 residues long. Germline V gene sequence: CDR1 MDHEN, CDR2 SYDVKM. CDR3 amino acids: CASSFPQGLNTGELFF. The CDR3 coding sequence is TGTGCCAGCAGTTTCCCGCAGGGGCTGAACACCGGGGAGCTGTTTTTT. Variable domain in full (rest from reference TRBV28 and TRBJ2-2): DVKVTQSSRYLVKRTGEKVFLECVQDMDHENMFWYRQDPGLGLRLIYFSYDVKMKEKGDIPEGYSVSREKKERFSLILESASTNQTSMYLCASSFPQGLNTGELFFGEGSRLTVL.

The chain joins TRBV7-2 to TRBJ2-7; TRBD1 might be the D (5 bases). Deletions cut 5 bases from V and 1 base from J, with 12 bases between. This CDR3 is built from 14 residues. The germline V gene has CDR1 SGHTA and CDR2 FQGNSA. Here the CDR3 DNA reads TGTGCCAGCAGCCCCGCAACAGGATCCTACGAGCAGTACTTC. The encoded protein is CASSPATGSYEQYF.

The V gene is TRBV4-2, the J gene TRBJ2-2, with unresolved D. Germline CDR1 LGHNA, CDR2 YNFKEQ. Trimming stripped 4 bases from V and 2 bases from J, with 11 bases between. The CDR3 sequence is 15 residues long. The CDR3 loop is CASSPRTPNTGELFF. As DNA, the CDR3 is TGTGCCAGCAGCCCCCGAACCCCCAACACCGGGGAGCTGTTTTTT.

The J gene is TRBJ2-5, the V gene TRBV7-9, with 11 bases lining up with TRBD1. CDR1 and CDR2 from the germline V gene are SEHNR and FQNEAQ (reference sequence). The junction had 11 bases not matched to a gene; V was cut back by 3 bases and J by 2 bases. This CDR3 comprises 18 residues. CDR3: CASSFTDLRDRGQETQYF. CDR3 nucleotide sequence: TGTGCCAGCAGCTTCACCGACCTCCGGGACAGGGGGCAAGAGACCCAGTACTTC.

Concerning this clone: Additional DNA sequences in this sample encode the identical CDR3. The chain uses TRBV20-1 and TRBJ2-7, with TRBD2 as a possible D gene (5 bases). V lost 1 base to trimming and J lost 4 bases, with 5 bases between them. The CDR3 loop spans 11 amino acids. Germline CDR1 DFQATT, CDR2 SNEGSKA (reference sequence). CDR3 DNA: TGCAGTGCTAGAGGCGGGTACGAGCAGTACTTC. This gives the protein CSARGGYEQYF.

The chain joins TRBV9 to TRBJ1-3, with unresolved D. The CDR3 totals 15 residues. The germline V and J ends were trimmed by 3 bases and 0 bases, with 10 bases remaining between them. The germline CDR1 and CDR2 sequences are SGDLS and YYNGEE. The CDR3: CASSEYQFSGNTIYF. DNA of the CDR3: TGTGCCAGCAGCGAGTATCAATTCTCTGGAAACACCATATATTTT.

The chain uses TRBV28 and TRBJ2-7, with 10 bases aligning to TRBD1. This CDR3 region has 14 residues. The ends lost 6 bases at V and 5 bases at J; junction bases unmatched: 7. CDR1 is MDHEN and CDR2 is SYDVKM in the germline V gene. This CDR3 is CASSSGTGVDEQYF. CDR3 nucleotides: TGTGCCAGCAGCTCCGGGACAGGGGTGGACGAGCAGTACTTC.

The genes are TRBV2 and TRBJ2-1, with D possibly being TRBD1 or TRBD2 (6 bases each). The CDR3 loop spans 15 amino acids. Trimming removed 6 bases from V and 4 bases from J, with 16 bases in between. The germline V gene encodes CDR1 SNHLY and CDR2 FYNNEI. The CDR3 spells CASRSLTGGYNEQFF. CDR3 nucleotide sequence: TGTGCCAGCAGATCTTTGACAGGAGGGTACAATGAGCAGTTCTTC.

This CDR3 reads CASSLVAGLSGNTIYF. As DNA, the CDR3 is TGTGCCAGCAGCTTAGTCGCAGGCCTCTCTGGAAACACCATATATTTT. This sequence joins TRBV7-2 and TRBJ1-3; D is unclear. Trimming left V 1 base short and J 0 bases short, with 10 bases between. Germline CDR1 SGHTA, CDR2 FQGNSA. This CDR3 is 16 amino acids long.

The chain links TRBV6-1 to TRBJ2-3, with D maybe TRBD2 (7 bases). The CDR3 loop spans 14 amino acids. Trimming removed 5 bases from V and 4 bases from J, with 13 bases in between. The germline V gene encodes CDR1 MNHNS and CDR2 SASEGT. CDR3 residues: CASSPGGGADTQYF. The CDR3 nucleotides read TGTGCCAGCAGTCCTGGGGGGGGCGCAGATACGCAGTATTTT.

This clone appeared a single time. V is TRBV5-6 and J is TRBJ1-2; D may be TRBD1 (6 bases). V lost 5 bases to trimming and J lost 6 bases, with 20 bases between them. This CDR3 spans 15 amino acids. CDR1 SGHDT and CDR2 YYEEEE come from the germline V gene. The CDR3 region is CASRPKGVSLNGYTF. The CDR3 DNA reads as TGTGCCAGCAGGCCAAAGGGGGTTTCTTTGAATGGCTACACCTTC.

The chain joins TRBV7-9 to TRBJ2-5; 9 positions match TRBD2. Germline CDR1 reads SEHNR; CDR2 reads FQNEAQ (reference sequence). The V and J ends lost 3 bases and 3 bases, in that order; junction bases with no gene match: 8. This CDR3 contains 16 residues. The CDR3 protein is CASSFSGLAGKETQYF. As DNA, the CDR3 is TGTGCCAGCAGCTTTTCGGGGCTAGCGGGGAAAGAGACCCAGTACTTC.

Only one count was recorded for this clone. This chain connects TRBV11-3 to TRBJ2-1; the D gene is possibly TRBD1 (5 bases). The germline V gene encodes CDR1 SGHNT and CDR2 YENEEA. The CDR3 is made up of 15 amino acids. Trimming shortened V by 0 bases and J by 1 base, and 7 bases separated the two germline ends. The CDR3 region has the DNA TGTGCCAGCAGCTTAGAAGGACAATCCTACAATGAGCAGTTCTTC. Protein sequence: CASSLEGQSYNEQFF. Looking up the rest from reference TRBV11-3 and TRBJ2-1 gives the full variable domain: EAGVVQSPRYKIIEKKQPVAFWCNPISGHNTLYWYLQNLGQGPELLIRYENEEAVDDSQLPKDRFSAERLKGVDSTLKIQPAELGDSAVYLCASSLEGQSYNEQFFGPGTRLTVL.

V and J are TRBV27 and TRBJ2-4; possible D gene TRBD2, 5 bases. Germline assignment: CDR1 MNHEY and CDR2 SMNVEV (reference sequence). This CDR3 has 14 amino acids. The V end was cut by 6 bases, the J end by 0 bases, with 9 bases between. The CDR3 DNA is TGTGCCAGCAGCCCGGGGATAGCCAAAAACATTCAGTACTTC. Encoded protein: CASSPGIAKNIQYF.

The rearrangement joins TRBV9 to TRBJ1-6; D is perhaps TRBD1 (6 bases). This CDR3 has 16 residues. CDR1 and CDR2 from the germline V gene are SGDLS and YYNGEE. Trimming pared 2 bases from V and 1 base from J, leaving 10 bases between. The DNA for the CDR3 is TGTGCCAGCAGCGTCCAGGGGTCATCCTATAATTCACCCCTCCACTTT. This codes for CASSVQGSSYNSPLHF.

CDR3 in amino acids: CASSGVEDHNEQFF. The CDR3 DNA reads as TGTGCCAGCAGTGGGGTTGAGGATCACAATGAGCAGTTCTTC. The chain uses TRBV6-1 and TRBJ2-1; D unclear. Germline lookup yields CDR1 MNHNS and CDR2 SASEGT. Trimming removed 4 bases from V and 5 bases from J, with 12 bases in between. The CDR3 has 14 residues.